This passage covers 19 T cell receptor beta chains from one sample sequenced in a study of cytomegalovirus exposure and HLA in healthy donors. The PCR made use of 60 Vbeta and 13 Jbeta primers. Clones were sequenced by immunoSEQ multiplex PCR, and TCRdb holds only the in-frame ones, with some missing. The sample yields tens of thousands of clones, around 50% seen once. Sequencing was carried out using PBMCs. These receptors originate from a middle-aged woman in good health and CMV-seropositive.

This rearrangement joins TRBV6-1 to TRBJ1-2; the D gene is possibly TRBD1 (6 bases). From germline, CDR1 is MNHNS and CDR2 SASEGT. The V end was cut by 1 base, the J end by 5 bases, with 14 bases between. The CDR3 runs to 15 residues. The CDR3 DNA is TGTGCCAGCAGTGAAGGGACAGCGACCCGATATGGCTACACCTTC. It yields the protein CASSEGTATRYGYTF.

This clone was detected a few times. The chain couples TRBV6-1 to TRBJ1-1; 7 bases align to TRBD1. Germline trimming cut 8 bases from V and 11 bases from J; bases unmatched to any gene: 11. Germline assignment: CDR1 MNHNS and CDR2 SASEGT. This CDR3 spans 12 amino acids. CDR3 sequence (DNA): TGTGCCAGCGGATACCAGGGGGTTGGGGCTTTCTTT. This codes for CASGYQGVGAFF.

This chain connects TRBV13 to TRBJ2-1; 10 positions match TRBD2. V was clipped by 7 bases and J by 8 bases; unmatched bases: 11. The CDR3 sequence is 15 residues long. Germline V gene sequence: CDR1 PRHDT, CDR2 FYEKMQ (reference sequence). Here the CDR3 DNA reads TGTGCCAGCAACATGGGACTAGCGAATGGCGATGAGCAGTTCTTC. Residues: CASNMGLANGDEQFF.

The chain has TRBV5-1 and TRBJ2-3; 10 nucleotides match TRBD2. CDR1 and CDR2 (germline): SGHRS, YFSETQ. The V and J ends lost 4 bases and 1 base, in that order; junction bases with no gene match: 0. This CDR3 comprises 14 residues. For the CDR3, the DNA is TGCGCCAGCAGCACTAGCGGGGGCACAGATACGCAGTATTTT. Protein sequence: CASSTSGGTDTQYF.

The CDR3 DNA sequence: TGTGCCAGCAGCGCCGGACATAACACTGAAGCTTTCTTT. This sequence encodes CASSAGHNTEAFF. This rearrangement joins TRBV7-2 to TRBJ1-1; TRBD1 might be the D (5 bases). The V gene's germline CDR1 is SGHTA and CDR2 FQGNSA. The CDR3 loop spans 13 amino acids. The ends were cut back, 5 bases at V and 2 bases at J, with 9 bases in the middle.

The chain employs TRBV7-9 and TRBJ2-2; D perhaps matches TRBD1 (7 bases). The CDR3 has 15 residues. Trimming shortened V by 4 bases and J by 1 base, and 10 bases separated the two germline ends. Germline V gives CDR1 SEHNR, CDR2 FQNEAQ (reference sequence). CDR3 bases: TGTGCCAGCAGCTACAGGGGAGGGAACACCGGGGAGCTGTTTTTT. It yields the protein CASSYRGGNTGELFF.

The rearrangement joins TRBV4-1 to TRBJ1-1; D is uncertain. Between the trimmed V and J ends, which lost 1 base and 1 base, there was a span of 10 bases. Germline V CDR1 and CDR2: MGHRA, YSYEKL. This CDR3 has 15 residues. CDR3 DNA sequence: TGCGCCAGCAGCCAAGGTAGACGCGGGAACACTGAAGCTTTCTTT. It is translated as CASSQGRRGNTEAFF.

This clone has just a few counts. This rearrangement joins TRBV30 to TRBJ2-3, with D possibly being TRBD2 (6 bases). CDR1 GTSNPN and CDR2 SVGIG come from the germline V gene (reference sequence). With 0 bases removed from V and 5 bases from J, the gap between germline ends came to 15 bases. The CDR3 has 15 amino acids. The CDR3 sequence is CAWSVRPGEVDTQYF. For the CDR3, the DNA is TGTGCCTGGAGTGTACGTCCGGGGGAGGTAGATACGCAGTATTTT.

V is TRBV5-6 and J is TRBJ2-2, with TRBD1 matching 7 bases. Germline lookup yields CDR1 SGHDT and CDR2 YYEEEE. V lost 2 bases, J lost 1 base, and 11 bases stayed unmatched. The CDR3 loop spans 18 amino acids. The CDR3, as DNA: TGTGCCAGCAGCTTTTTGGGCCACTCAGGGGGGAACACCGGGGAGCTGTTTTTT. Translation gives CASSFLGHSGGNTGELFF.

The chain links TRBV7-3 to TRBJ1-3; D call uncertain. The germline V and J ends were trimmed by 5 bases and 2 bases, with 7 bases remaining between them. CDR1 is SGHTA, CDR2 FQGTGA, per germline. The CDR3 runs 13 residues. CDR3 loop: CASSTEPGNTIYF. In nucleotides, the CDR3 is TGTGCCAGCAGCACCGAGCCTGGAAACACCATATATTTT.

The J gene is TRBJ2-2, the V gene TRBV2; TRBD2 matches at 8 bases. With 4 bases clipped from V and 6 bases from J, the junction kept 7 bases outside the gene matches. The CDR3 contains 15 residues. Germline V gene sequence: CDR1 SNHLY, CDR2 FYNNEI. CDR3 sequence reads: CASSGTTGGAGELFF. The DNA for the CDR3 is TGTGCCAGCAGTGGGACGACCGGGGGGGCCGGGGAGCTGTTTTTT. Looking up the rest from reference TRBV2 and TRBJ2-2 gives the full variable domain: EPEVTQTPSHQVTQMGQEVILRCVPISNHLYFYWYRQILGQKVEFLVSFYNNEISEKSEIFDDQFSVERPDGSNFTLKIRSTKLEDSAMYFCASSGTTGGAGELFFGEGSRLTVL.

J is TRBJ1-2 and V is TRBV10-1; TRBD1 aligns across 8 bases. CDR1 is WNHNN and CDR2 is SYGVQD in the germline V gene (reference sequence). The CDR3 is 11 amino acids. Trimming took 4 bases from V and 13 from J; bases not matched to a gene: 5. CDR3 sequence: CASSGGQVLTF. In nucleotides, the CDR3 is TGCGCCAGCAGTGGGGGACAGGTGCTCACCTTC.

In nucleotides, the CDR3 is TGTGCCAGCACCCAGGGGCGTCCTAATTCACCCCTCCACTTT. This sequence encodes CASTQGRPNSPLHF. V gene TRBV6-6 combines with J gene TRBJ1-6, with a weak D call TRBD1 (6 bases). Deletions cut 7 bases from V and 6 bases from J, with 13 bases between. The CDR3 extends over 14 amino acids. Per the germline V gene, CDR1 is MNHNY and CDR2 is SVGAGI (reference sequence).

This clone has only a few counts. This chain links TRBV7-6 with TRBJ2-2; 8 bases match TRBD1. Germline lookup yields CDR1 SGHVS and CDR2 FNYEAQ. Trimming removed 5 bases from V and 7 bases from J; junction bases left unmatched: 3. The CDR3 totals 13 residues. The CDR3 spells CASSQDRDGELFF. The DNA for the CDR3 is TGTGCCAGCAGCCAGGACAGGGACGGGGAGCTGTTTTTT.

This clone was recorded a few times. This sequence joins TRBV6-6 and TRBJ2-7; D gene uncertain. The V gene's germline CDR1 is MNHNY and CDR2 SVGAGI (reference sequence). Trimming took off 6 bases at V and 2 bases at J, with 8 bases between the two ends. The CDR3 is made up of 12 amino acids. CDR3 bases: TGTGCCAGCAGGTTCCCCACCTACGAGCAGTACTTC. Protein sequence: CASRFPTYEQYF.

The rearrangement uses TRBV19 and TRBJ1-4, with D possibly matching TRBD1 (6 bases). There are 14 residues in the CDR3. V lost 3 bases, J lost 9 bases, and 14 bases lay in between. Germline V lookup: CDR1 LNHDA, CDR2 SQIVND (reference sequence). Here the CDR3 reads CASSIQGNRKKLFF. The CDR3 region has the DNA TGTGCCAGTAGTATTCAGGGGAACAGGAAAAAACTGTTTTTT.

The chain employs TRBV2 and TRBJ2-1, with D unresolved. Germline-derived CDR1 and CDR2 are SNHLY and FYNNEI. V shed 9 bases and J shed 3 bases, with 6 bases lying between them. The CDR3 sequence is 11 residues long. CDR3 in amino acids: CASGLYNEQFF. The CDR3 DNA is TGTGCCAGTGGGCTCTACAATGAGCAGTTCTTC.

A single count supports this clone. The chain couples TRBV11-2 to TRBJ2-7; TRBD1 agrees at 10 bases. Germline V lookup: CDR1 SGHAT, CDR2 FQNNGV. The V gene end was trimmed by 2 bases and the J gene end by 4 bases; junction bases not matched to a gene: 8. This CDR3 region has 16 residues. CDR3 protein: CASSLRPGTGVYEQYF. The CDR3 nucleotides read TGTGCCAGCAGCTTACGGCCCGGGACAGGGGTTTACGAGCAGTACTTC.

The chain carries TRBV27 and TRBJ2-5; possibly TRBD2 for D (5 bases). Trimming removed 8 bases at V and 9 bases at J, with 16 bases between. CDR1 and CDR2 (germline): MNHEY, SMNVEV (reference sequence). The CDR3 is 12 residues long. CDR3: CASWTSRRAQYF. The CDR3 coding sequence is TGTGCCAGCTGGACTTCCCGAAGGGCCCAGTACTTC.